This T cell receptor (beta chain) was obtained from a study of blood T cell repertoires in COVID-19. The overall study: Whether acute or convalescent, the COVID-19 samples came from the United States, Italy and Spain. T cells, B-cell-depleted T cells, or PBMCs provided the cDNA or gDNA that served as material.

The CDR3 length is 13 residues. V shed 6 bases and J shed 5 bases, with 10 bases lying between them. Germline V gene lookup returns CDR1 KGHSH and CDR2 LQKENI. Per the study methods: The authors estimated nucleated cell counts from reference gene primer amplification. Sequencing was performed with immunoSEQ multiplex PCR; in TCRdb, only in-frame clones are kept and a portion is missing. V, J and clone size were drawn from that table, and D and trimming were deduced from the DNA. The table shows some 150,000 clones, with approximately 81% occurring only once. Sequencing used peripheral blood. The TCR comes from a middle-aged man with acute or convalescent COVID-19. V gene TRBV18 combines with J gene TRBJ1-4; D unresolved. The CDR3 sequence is CASSALRNEKLFF. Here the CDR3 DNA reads TGTGCCAGCTCCGCACTACGAAATGAAAAACTGTTTTTT.